Following are 13 T cell receptor beta chains from one sample sequenced in a study of identical twins (dated by TCRdb to 2016 to 2017). Library creation used 5' RACE. For sequencing, an Illumina HiSeq 2000 was employed. The public sequencing data were trimmed at Q25 with fastp and processed into clonotypes with MiXCR by TCRdb, which kept only in-frame beta chains. Rows matching on CDR3 protein sequence are summarized as one entry with the most common DNA and genes. The sample table records 1.5 million to 2 million distinct CDR3 sequences; under 35% of these occur just once. The top ten constitute around 0.3% of the sample. The material sequenced was cord blood. The receptors stem from a newborn girl in good health.

This clonotype came up once. At one boundary the junction diverges from the germline segment, which might be a read error. The chain couples TRBV4-1 to TRBJ2-7; possible D gene TRBD1, 5 bases. The V gene's germline CDR1 is MGHRA and CDR2 YSYEKL. The CDR3 sequence is 19 residues long. DNA of the CDR3: TGCGCCAGCAGCCCTACACCGGCGATCTGGCGGACACCCACCTACGAGCGGTACTTC. Residues: CASSPTPAIWRTPTYERYF.

The gene calls are TRBV5-1 and TRBJ2-5; D is perhaps TRBD2 (6 bases). Germline V gives CDR1 SGHRS, CDR2 YFSETQ. There are 14 residues in the CDR3. V was clipped by 1 base and J by 4 bases, with 11 bases between them. The CDR3 bases are TGCGCCAGCAGCTTGATGCGGGGCCTAGAGACCCAGTACTTC. Protein: CASSLMRGLETQYF. The complete variable domain, with remaining parts taken from reference TRBV5-1 and TRBJ2-5, reads KAGVTQTPRYLIKTRGQQVTLSCSPISGHRSVSWYQQTPGQGLQFLFEYFSETQRNKGNFPGRFSGRQFSNSRSEMNVSTLELGDSALYLCASSLMRGLETQYFGPGTRLLVL.

The V call is TRBV12-3 or TRBV12-4, the J call TRBJ1-2; D call uncertain. The CDR3 spans 12 residues. V gave up 2 bases and J gave up 7 bases, with 8 bases separating them. The CDR3 sequence: CASSLIPLGYTF. In DNA form, the CDR3 reads TGTGCCAGCAGTTTAATCCCACTTGGCTACACCTTC.

The rearrangement links TRBV12-3 or TRBV12-4 to TRBJ2-2, with D tentatively TRBD1 or TRBD2 (5 bases each). CDR3 length: 14 residues. V gave up 5 bases and J gave up 6 bases, with 13 bases separating them. This chain's CDR3 is CASSTFMGAGELFF. The CDR3 bases are TGTGCCAGCAGTACATTCATGGGGGCCGGGGAGCTGTTTTTT.

This chain joins TRBV12-3 or TRBV12-4 and TRBJ1-1; 9 bases fit TRBD1. The length of the CDR3 is 14 residues. J gave up 5 bases and V 5 bases, and 6 bases lay outside the gene matches. Here the CDR3 reads CASSPQGAWTEAFF. The CDR3 nucleotides read TGTGCCAGCAGTCCACAGGGGGCATGGACTGAAGCTTTCTTT.

The V and J genes are TRBV20-1 and TRBJ2-7; TRBD1 matches 7 bases. The germline CDR1 and CDR2 sequences are DFQATT and SNEGSKA (reference sequence). This CDR3 is 14 amino acids long. Trimming cost V 2 bases and J 0 bases; bases outside gene matches: 4. The DNA for the CDR3 is TGCAGTGCTAGACAGACAGGGATCTCCTACGAGCAGTACTTC. This translates into CSARQTGISYEQYF.

This clonotype appeared many times. The rearrangement joins TRBV27 to TRBJ2-7; either TRBD1 or TRBD2 may fit D (5 bases each). This CDR3 is 14 amino acids long. Trimming took off 3 bases at V and 4 bases at J, with 13 bases between the two ends. Germline values: CDR1 MNHEY, CDR2 SMNVEV (reference sequence). This chain's CDR3 is CASSFGAGLYEQYF. CDR3 sequence (DNA): TGTGCCAGCAGTTTCGGGGCAGGGCTATACGAGCAGTACTTC.

V and J are TRBV24-1 and TRBJ1-2; possible D gene TRBD1, 5 bases. V was cut by 5 bases and J by 2 bases, with 20 bases left in between. This CDR3 comprises 17 residues. Germline values: CDR1 KGHDR, CDR2 SFDVKD. The CDR3, as DNA: TGTGCCACCAGTGCCCGTACGGGGCAGCCCCACAACTATGGCTACACCTTC. Translation gives CATSARTGQPHNYGYTF.

This clonotype turned up a few times. CDR3: CASSLDQSYGYTF. The CDR3, as DNA: TGTGCCAGCAGCTTAGACCAATCATATGGCTACACCTTC. This chain links TRBV11-2 with TRBJ1-2, with no clear D. Between the trimmed V and J ends, which lost 0 bases and 5 bases, there was a span of 7 bases. Germline CDR1 is SGHAT and CDR2 is FQNNGV. The CDR3 is 13 residues long.

This sequence joins TRBV20-1 and TRBJ2-5; D might be TRBD1 (6 bases). The CDR3 is 14 amino acids. CDR1 DFQATT and CDR2 SNEGSKA come from the germline V gene (reference sequence). The V end lost 2 bases, the J end lost 4 bases, and 14 bases lay between the germline ends. Here the CDR3 DNA reads TGCAGTGCTAGACAGACAGGACGGATAGAGACCCAGTACTTC. Protein: CSARQTGRIETQYF.

This chain links TRBV10-2 with TRBJ1-4; tentative D call: TRBD1 (5 bases). Trimming stripped 2 bases from V and 8 bases from J, with 15 bases between. Germline V gene sequence: CDR1 WSHSY, CDR2 SAAADI. The CDR3 is 15 amino acids. As DNA, the CDR3 is TGCGCCAGCAGTGAGGATTGGGGGGGAGCCGAAAAACTGTTTTTT. This gives the protein CASSEDWGGAEKLFF.

V and J are TRBV20-1 and TRBJ1-6, with D unclear. Trimming stripped 2 bases from V and 5 bases from J, with 16 bases between. CDR1 and CDR2 from the germline V gene are DFQATT and SNEGSKA (reference sequence). This CDR3 spans 16 amino acids. The CDR3: CSARPAPVFNNSPLHF. The CDR3 DNA reads TGCAGTGCTAGACCCGCCCCTGTCTTCAATAATTCACCCCTCCACTTT.

The gene calls are TRBV11-1 and TRBJ2-7, with 14 bases identical to TRBD2. The germline CDR1 and CDR2 sequences are SGHAT and FQDESV (reference sequence). V gave up 2 bases and J gave up 2 bases; unmatched junction bases: 23. The CDR3 covers 23 residues. CDR3 loop: CASSLFDLKRGGLAGVRTYEQYF. CDR3 DNA sequence: TGTGCCAGCAGCTTATTCGACCTTAAGAGGGGGGGACTAGCGGGAGTCCGAACCTACGAGCAGTACTTC.